The rows below give T cell receptor beta chains drawn from one sample of a study of control samples from healthy donors and cancer patients. Method: immunoSEQ multiplex PCR; TCRdb's copy keeps in-frame clones and lacks some. The table records roughly 130,000 clones, less than 90% of them present only once. The sequencing sample was made of blood. Source of these receptors: a woman aged 25 to 39 in good health. The CDR3 runs from the conserved cysteine through the conserved F or W. D genes are given only for firm matches. A clone size is listed for some rows: how often the clone was seen (once, few, many), or a class if it is expanded.

D: TRBD1
J: TRBJ1-1
V: TRBV3-1/TRBV3-2
size: -
DNA: TGTGCCAGCAGCCGACAGGGAGAAAACACTGAAGCTTTCTTT
CDR3: CASSRQGENTEAFF

D: TRBD1
J: TRBJ2-3
V: TRBV7-9
size: -
DNA: TGTGCCAGCAGCTTAGCCACAGGGGGCGTTTCAAATACGCAGTATTTT
CDR3: CASSLATGGVSNTQYF

D: -
J: TRBJ1-1
V: TRBV5-1
size: -
DNA: TGCGCCAGCAGCTTGGACATGAACACTGAAGCTTTCTTT
CDR3: CASSLDMNTEAFF

D: -
J: TRBJ2-7
V: TRBV11-1
size: -
DNA: TGTGCCAGCAGCCCAGGGGACGCAGCCTACGAGCAGTACTTC
CDR3: CASSPGDAAYEQYF

D: -
J: TRBJ1-1
V: TRBV9
size: -
DNA: TGTGCCAGCAGCGCGGCAGAAGGGGAACCGAACACTGAAGCTTTCTTT
CDR3: CASSAAEGEPNTEAFF

D: TRBD1
J: TRBJ1-4
V: TRBV6-5
size: -
DNA: TGTGCCAGCAGGAGACAGGGGGATTCTAATGAAAAACTGTTTTTT
CDR3: CASRRQGDSNEKLFF

D: -
J: TRBJ2-1
V: TRBV12-3/TRBV12-4
size: -
DNA: TGTGCCAGCAGTTCCGGGACTCCGAATGAGCAGTTCTTC
CDR3: CASSSGTPNEQFF

D: -
J: TRBJ2-3
V: TRBV29-1
size: -
DNA: TGCAGCGTGATCAGAATGACAGATACGCAGTATTTT
CDR3: CSVIRMTDTQYF

D: -
J: TRBJ1-5
V: TRBV2
size: -
DNA: TGTGCCAGCAGTGGGGCGACGGGCCCTAGCAATCAGCCCCAGCATTTT
CDR3: CASSGATGPSNQPQHF

D: -
J: TRBJ1-2
V: TRBV4-1
size: -
DNA: TGCGCCAGCAGCCATAGGCCTAACTATGGCTACACCTTC
CDR3: CASSHRPNYGYTF

D: -
J: TRBJ1-5
V: TRBV12-3/TRBV12-4
size: -
DNA: TGTGCCAGCAGTTCCCACCGGGAGCAGCCCCAGCATTTT
CDR3: CASSSHREQPQHF

D: -
J: TRBJ2-1
V: TRBV3-1/TRBV3-2
size: -
DNA: TGTGCCAGCAGCCAAGATAACTTCTTAACGTTCTTC
CDR3: CASSQDNFLTFF

D: -
J: TRBJ1-6
V: TRBV7-8
size: -
DNA: TGTGCCAGCAGCCAAGGGGCTGGTAATTCACCCCTCCACTTT
CDR3: CASSQGAGNSPLHF

D: -
J: TRBJ1-2
V: TRBV4-1
size: -
DNA: TGCGCCAGCAGCCATCGGGGGGGTGGCTACACCTTC
CDR3: CASSHRGGGYTF

D: -
J: TRBJ2-4
V: TRBV13
size: -
DNA: TGTGCCAGCAGCTTAGGTCGTGCGGTCGGAAACATTCAGTACTTC
CDR3: CASSLGRAVGNIQYF

D: -
J: TRBJ2-1
V: TRBV6-5
size: once
DNA: TGTGCCAGCTCGGGCACTAGGGTAAATGAGCAGTTCTTC
CDR3: CASSGTRVNEQFF

D: -
J: TRBJ2-6
V: TRBV5-1
size: -
DNA: TGCGCCAGCAGCTTCGAGACGGGTACTGGGGCCAACGTCCTGACTTTC
CDR3: CASSFETGTGANVLTF

D: -
J: TRBJ2-1
V: TRBV29-1
size: -
DNA: TGCAGCGTTGTGGACCTTGAGAGCTCCTACAATGAGCAGTTCTTC
CDR3: CSVVDLESSYNEQFF

D: -
J: TRBJ1-4
V: TRBV18
size: -
DNA: TGTGCCAGCTCACCACCGCAGCGCGAAAAACTGTTTTTT
CDR3: CASSPPQREKLFF

D: -
J: TRBJ2-3
V: TRBV28
size: once
DNA: TGTGCCAGCAGTTTACGGGACCCTTTTCCCGGCACAGATACGCAGTATTTT
CDR3: CASSLRDPFPGTDTQYF

D: TRBD2
J: TRBJ2-1
V: TRBV11-3
size: -
DNA: TGTGCCAGCAGCTTAGGAGGGCTAGCGGGAGAAGTCAATGAGCAGTTCTTC
CDR3: CASSLGGLAGEVNEQFF

D: -
J: TRBJ1-1
V: TRBV21-1
size: -
DNA: TGTGCCAGCAGCACCCCGAAGGGGCGAAAAGAATGGGGCACTGAAGCTTTCTTT
CDR3: CASSTPKGRKEWGTEAFF

D: -
J: TRBJ1-2
V: TRBV2
size: -
DNA: TGTGCCAGCAGGGCGTTGGACTATGGCTACACCTTC
CDR3: CASRALDYGYTF

D: TRBD1
J: TRBJ1-3
V: TRBV15
size: -
DNA: TGTGCCACCAGCCGGGTGGGGCGGGGACAGGGTATTGGTGGAAACACCATATATTTT
CDR3: CATSRVGRGQGIGGNTIYF

D: TRBD2
J: TRBJ2-7
V: TRBV28
size: -
DNA: TGTGCCAGCGGCGGGACTAGTCCCTACGAGCAGTACTTC
CDR3: CASGGTSPYEQYF

D: TRBD1
J: TRBJ2-5
V: TRBV29-1
size: -
DNA: TGCAGCGTTGGAACAGGGGAAGAGACCCAGTACTTC
CDR3: CSVGTGEETQYF

D: TRBD1
J: TRBJ2-3
V: TRBV5-1
size: few
DNA: TGCGCCAGCAGCTTGGTCGCGACAGGGCACACAGATACGCAGTATTTT
CDR3: CASSLVATGHTDTQYF

D: TRBD1
J: TRBJ1-2
V: TRBV6-5
size: -
DNA: TGTGCCAGCAGGAGACAGGGCTCTAACTATGGCTACACCTTC
CDR3: CASRRQGSNYGYTF

D: -
J: TRBJ1-1
V: TRBV18
size: -
DNA: TGTGCCAGCTCGCCCTCGAGTACTGAAGCTTTCTTT
CDR3: CASSPSSTEAFF

D: TRBD2
J: TRBJ2-4
V: TRBV2
size: -
DNA: TGTGCCAGCAGTGCAGCGGGAGCGGCCAAAAACATTCAGTACTTC
CDR3: CASSAAGAAKNIQYF

D: -
J: TRBJ2-2
V: TRBV3-1/TRBV3-2
size: -
DNA: TGTGCCAGCAGCCAAATGAACAGTCGATCCGGGGAGCTGTTTTTT
CDR3: CASSQMNSRSGELFF

D: TRBD2
J: TRBJ2-7
V: TRBV18
size: -
DNA: TGTGCCAGCTCACCACGGGCTAGCGGAGTCTACGAGCAGTACTTC
CDR3: CASSPRASGVYEQYF

D: -
J: TRBJ1-2
V: TRBV29-1
size: once
DNA: TGCAGCGTTACGGGGGCTAACTATGGCTACACCTTC
CDR3: CSVTGANYGYTF

D: -
J: TRBJ2-1
V: TRBV10-2
size: -
DNA: TGCGCCAGCAGTGACTGGCGGGGCTCCTACAATGAGCAGTTCTTC
CDR3: CASSDWRGSYNEQFF

D: -
J: TRBJ1-2
V: TRBV30
size: -
DNA: TGTGCCTGGTGGGGTAATTTAAATGGCTACACCTTC
CDR3: CAWWGNLNGYTF

D: -
J: TRBJ1-3
V: TRBV2
size: -
DNA: TGTGCCGGGTCGAGTGGGATTCCTGGAAACACCATATATTTT
CDR3: CAGSSGIPGNTIYF

D: -
J: TRBJ1-4
V: TRBV6-4
size: once
DNA: TGTGCCAGCAGCGAAACAGTAAACAATGAAAAACTGTTTTTT
CDR3: CASSETVNNEKLFF

D: -
J: TRBJ1-1
V: TRBV13
size: -
DNA: TGTGCCAGCAGCTTAGTGGGGGATACTGAAGCTTTCTTT
CDR3: CASSLVGDTEAFF

D: -
J: TRBJ1-1
V: TRBV4-2
size: -
DNA: TGTGCCAGCAGCCAAGAGTGGGACACTGAAGCTTTCTTT
CDR3: CASSQEWDTEAFF

D: -
J: TRBJ1-2
V: TRBV2
size: -
DNA: TGTGCCAGCAATACGGACAGCTACTATGGCTACACCTTC
CDR3: CASNTDSYYGYTF

D: TRBD1
J: TRBJ1-2
V: TRBV27
size: -
DNA: TGTGCCAGCAGCCGGACAGGGGCCTCCAGGAACTATGGCTACACCTTC
CDR3: CASSRTGASRNYGYTF

D: -
J: TRBJ1-2
V: TRBV5-1
size: -
DNA: TGCGCCAGCAGCCCTAGCGGGGGGACGGGTAACCACTCGCGGGACTATGGCTACACCTTC
CDR3: CASSPSGGTGNHSRDYGYTF

D: TRBD2
J: TRBJ2-7
V: TRBV18
size: -
DNA: TGTGCCAGCTCACCCGGACTAGCGGGAGCGTACGAGCAGTACTTC
CDR3: CASSPGLAGAYEQYF

D: -
J: TRBJ2-1
V: TRBV29-1
size: once
DNA: TGCAGCGTTGGGGCGTTCGAACCAGGCTCCTACAATGAGCAGTTCTTC
CDR3: CSVGAFEPGSYNEQFF

D: TRBD1
J: TRBJ1-1
V: TRBV6-5
size: -
DNA: TGTGCCAGCAGTTACTCGACAGGGAGGGCCACTGAAGCTTTCTTT
CDR3: CASSYSTGRATEAFF

D: -
J: TRBJ1-6
V: TRBV7-2
size: -
DNA: TGTGCCAGCAGCTCCCCCCGGGAGAATTCACCCCTCCACTTT
CDR3: CASSSPRENSPLHF

D: -
J: TRBJ2-1
V: TRBV25-1
size: -
DNA: TGTGCCAGCAGTGAATTCGGCGGAGGGGGAGATGAGCAGTTCTTC
CDR3: CASSEFGGGGDEQFF

D: TRBD2
J: TRBJ2-1
V: TRBV7-9
size: -
DNA: TGTGCCAGCAGCTTAGTACTAGCGGGAGGGCCACAGTTCTTC
CDR3: CASSLVLAGGPQFF

D: -
J: TRBJ1-4
V: TRBV6-5
size: -
DNA: TGTGCCAGCAGGTGGGGCAGGGATGGTGAAAAACTGTTTTTT
CDR3: CASRWGRDGEKLFF

D: -
J: TRBJ1-1
V: TRBV2
size: -
DNA: TGTGCCAGCAGCGTCAGGGGAGGCACTGAAGCTTTCTTT
CDR3: CASSVRGGTEAFF

D: TRBD1
J: TRBJ2-1
V: TRBV28
size: -
DNA: TGTGCCAGCAGTACCCCGGGACAGGGGTTTATGAATGAGCAGTTCTTC
CDR3: CASSTPGQGFMNEQFF

D: -
J: TRBJ1-3
V: TRBV28
size: -
DNA: TGTGCCAGCAGTTTGGTAGGGCCTGGAAACACCATATATTTT
CDR3: CASSLVGPGNTIYF

D: TRBD1
J: TRBJ1-4
V: TRBV27
size: -
DNA: TGTGCCAAAACCACAGGGGGCTCTGAAAAACTGTTTTTT
CDR3: CAKTTGGSEKLFF

D: -
J: TRBJ2-7
V: TRBV19
size: -
DNA: TGTGCCACCACAGATAGGACCGAGCAGTACTTC
CDR3: CATTDRTEQYF

D: -
J: TRBJ2-2
V: TRBV9
size: -
DNA: TGTGCCAGCAGCCCCCGAGCGGAGAACGGGGAGCTGTTTTTT
CDR3: CASSPRAENGELFF

D: TRBD1
J: TRBJ1-1
V: TRBV19
size: -
DNA: TGTGCCAGTAGTAAAGACAGGGACGGGGACACTGAAGCTTTCTTT
CDR3: CASSKDRDGDTEAFF

D: -
J: TRBJ2-1
V: TRBV19
size: -
DNA: TGTGCCAGTAGTATAAGGATGGGGGTAATCGGGGATGAGCAGTTCTTC
CDR3: CASSIRMGVIGDEQFF